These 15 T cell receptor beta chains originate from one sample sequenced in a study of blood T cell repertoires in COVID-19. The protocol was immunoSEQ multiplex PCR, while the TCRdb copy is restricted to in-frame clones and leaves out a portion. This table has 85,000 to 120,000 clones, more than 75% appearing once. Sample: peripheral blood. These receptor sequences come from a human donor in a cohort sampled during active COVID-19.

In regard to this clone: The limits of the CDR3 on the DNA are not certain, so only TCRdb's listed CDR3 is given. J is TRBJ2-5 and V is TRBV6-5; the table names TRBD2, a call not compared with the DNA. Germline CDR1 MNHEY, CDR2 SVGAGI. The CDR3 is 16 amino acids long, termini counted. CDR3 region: CASSSSGLADQETQYF.

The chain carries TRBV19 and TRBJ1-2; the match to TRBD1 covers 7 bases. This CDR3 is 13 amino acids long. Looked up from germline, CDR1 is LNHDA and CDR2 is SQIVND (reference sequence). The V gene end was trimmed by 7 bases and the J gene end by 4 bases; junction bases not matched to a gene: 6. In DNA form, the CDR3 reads TGTGCCAGTACCCTCACAGGGGCCTATGGCTACACCTTC. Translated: CASTLTGAYGYTF.

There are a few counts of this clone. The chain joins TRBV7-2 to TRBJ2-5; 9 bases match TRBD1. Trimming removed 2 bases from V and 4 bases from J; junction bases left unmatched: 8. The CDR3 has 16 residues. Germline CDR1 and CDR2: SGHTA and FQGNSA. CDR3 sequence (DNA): TGTGCCAGCAGCTTACGGTTTGGACAGGGGACAGAGACCCAGTACTTC. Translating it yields CASSLRFGQGTETQYF.

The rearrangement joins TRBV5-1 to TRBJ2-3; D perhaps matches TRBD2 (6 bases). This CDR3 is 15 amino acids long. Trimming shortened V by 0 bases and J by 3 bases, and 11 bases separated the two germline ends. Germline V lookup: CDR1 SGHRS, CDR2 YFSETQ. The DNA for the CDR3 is TGCGCCAGCAGCTTGGGGTCGGCGGGGACAGATACGCAGTATTTT. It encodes CASSLGSAGTDTQYF. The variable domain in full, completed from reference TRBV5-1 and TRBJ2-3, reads KAGVTQTPRYLIKTRGQQVTLSCSPISGHRSVSWYQQTPGQGLQFLFEYFSETQRNKGNFPGRFSGRQFSNSRSEMNVSTLELGDSALYLCASSLGSAGTDTQYFGPGTRLTVL.

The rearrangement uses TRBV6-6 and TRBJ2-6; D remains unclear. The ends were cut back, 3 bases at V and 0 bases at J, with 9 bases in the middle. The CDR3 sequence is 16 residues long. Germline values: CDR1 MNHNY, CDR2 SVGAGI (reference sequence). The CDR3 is CASSYRVRSGANVLTF. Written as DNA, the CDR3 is TGTGCCAGCAGTTATCGGGTCCGCTCTGGGGCCAACGTCCTGACTTTC.

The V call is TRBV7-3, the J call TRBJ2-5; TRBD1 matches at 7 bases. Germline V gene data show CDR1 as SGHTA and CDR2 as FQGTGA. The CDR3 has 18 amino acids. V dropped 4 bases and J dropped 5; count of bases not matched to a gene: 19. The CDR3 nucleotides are TGTGCCAGCAGCTACACCCGGGGACAGCGTGATAAGGGGGAGACCCAGTACTTC. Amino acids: CASSYTRGQRDKGETQYF.

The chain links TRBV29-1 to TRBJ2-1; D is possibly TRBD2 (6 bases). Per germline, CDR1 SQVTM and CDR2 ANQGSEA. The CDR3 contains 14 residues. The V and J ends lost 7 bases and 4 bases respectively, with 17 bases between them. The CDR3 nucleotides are TGCAGCGCCACCTCCGGGACTTGGTACAATGAGCAGTTCTTC. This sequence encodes CSATSGTWYNEQFF.

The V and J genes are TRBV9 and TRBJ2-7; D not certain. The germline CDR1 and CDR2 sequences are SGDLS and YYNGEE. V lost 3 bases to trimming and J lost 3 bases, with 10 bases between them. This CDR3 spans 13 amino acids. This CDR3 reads CASSERLDYEQYF. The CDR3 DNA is TGTGCCAGCAGCGAGCGACTGGACTACGAGCAGTACTTC.

CDR3 in DNA: TGTGCAAGTCGCTTAGCGAAGGCAGGCCCCACAGATACGCAGTATTTT. It yields the protein CASRLAKAGPTDTQYF. This chain connects TRBV12-2 to TRBJ2-3; the table's D gene call, TRBD1, was not cross checked with the DNA. TRBV12-2 is shown as a pseudogene. The CDR3 spans 16 residues.

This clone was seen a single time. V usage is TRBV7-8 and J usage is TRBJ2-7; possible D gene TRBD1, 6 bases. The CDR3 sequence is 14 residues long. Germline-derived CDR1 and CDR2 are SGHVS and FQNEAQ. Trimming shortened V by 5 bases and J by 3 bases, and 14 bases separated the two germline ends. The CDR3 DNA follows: TGTGCCAGCAGCCCCAGGGGCCAACTCTACGAGCAGTACTTC. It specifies CASSPRGQLYEQYF.

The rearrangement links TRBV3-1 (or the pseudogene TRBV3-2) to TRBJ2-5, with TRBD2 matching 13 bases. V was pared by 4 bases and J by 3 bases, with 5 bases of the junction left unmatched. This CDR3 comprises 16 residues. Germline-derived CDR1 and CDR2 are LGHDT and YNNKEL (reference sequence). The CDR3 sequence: CASSPGTSGVKETQYF. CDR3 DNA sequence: TGTGCCAGCAGCCCGGGGACTAGCGGGGTTAAAGAGACCCAGTACTTC.

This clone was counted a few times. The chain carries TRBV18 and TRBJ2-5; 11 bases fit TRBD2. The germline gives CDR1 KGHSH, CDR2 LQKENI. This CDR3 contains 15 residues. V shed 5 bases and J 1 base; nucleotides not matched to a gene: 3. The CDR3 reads CASSTGTSGQETQYF. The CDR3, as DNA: TGTGCCAGCTCAACCGGGACTAGCGGCCAAGAGACCCAGTACTTC.

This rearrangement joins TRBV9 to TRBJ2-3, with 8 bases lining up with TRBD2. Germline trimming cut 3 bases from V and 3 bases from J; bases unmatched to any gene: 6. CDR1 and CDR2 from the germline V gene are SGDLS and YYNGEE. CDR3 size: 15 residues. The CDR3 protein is CASSDGGARTDTQYF. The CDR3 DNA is TGTGCCAGCAGCGACGGGGGGGCGCGGACAGATACGCAGTATTTT.

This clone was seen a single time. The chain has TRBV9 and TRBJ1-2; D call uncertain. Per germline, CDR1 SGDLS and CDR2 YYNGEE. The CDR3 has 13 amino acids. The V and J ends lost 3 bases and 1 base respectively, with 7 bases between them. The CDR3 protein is CASSGAFNYGYTF. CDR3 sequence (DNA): TGTGCCAGCAGCGGGGCTTTTAACTATGGCTACACCTTC.

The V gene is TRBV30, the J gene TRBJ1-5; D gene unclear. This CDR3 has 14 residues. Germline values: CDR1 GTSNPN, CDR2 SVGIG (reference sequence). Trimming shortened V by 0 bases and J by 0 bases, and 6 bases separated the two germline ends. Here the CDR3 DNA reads TGTGCCTGGAGTGTCGGGGATAGCAATCAGCCCCAGCATTTT. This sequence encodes CAWSVGDSNQPQHF.